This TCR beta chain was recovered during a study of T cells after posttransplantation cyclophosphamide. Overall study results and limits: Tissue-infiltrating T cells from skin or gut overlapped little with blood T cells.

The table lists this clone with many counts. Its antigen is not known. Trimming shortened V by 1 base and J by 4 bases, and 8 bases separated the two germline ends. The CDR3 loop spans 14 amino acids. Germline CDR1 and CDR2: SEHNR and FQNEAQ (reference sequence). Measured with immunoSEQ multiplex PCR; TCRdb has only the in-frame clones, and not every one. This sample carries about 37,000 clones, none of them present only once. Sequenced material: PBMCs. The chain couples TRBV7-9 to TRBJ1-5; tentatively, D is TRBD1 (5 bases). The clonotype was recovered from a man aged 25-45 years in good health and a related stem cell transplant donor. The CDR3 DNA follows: TGTGCCAGCAGCTTAGAAGGGGCTAATCAGCCCCAGCATTTT. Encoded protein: CASSLEGANQPQHF.